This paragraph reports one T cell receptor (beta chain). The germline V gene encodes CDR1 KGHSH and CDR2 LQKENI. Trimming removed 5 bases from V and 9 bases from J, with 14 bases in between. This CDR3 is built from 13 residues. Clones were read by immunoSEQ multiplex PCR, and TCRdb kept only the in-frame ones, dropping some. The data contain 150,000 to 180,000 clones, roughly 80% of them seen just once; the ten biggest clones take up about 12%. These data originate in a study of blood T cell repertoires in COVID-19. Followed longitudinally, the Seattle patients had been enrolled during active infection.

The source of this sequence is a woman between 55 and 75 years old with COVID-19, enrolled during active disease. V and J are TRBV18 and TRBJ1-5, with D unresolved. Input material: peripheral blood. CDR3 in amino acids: CASSEAARLPQHF. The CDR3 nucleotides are TGTGCCAGCTCAGAGGCCGCCCGGCTGCCCCAGCATTTT.